This entry lists 18 T cell receptor beta chains sequenced from one sample in a study of cytomegalovirus exposure and HLA in healthy donors. Researchers ran the PCR with 60 Vbeta and 13 Jbeta primers. Only in-frame clones appear in the TCRdb table, and some are missing; sequencing was by immunoSEQ multiplex PCR. The top ten clones hold 4.8% of a sample with about 130,000 clones, around three quarters of them seen once. What was sequenced was PBMCs. The receptors here all came from a man under 40 in good health.

The chain is built from TRBV13 and TRBJ2-7; a weak D match, TRBD1 (6 bases). V was clipped by 6 bases and J by 4 bases, with 19 bases between them. Germline lookup yields CDR1 PRHDT and CDR2 FYEKMQ (reference sequence). There are 15 residues in the CDR3. The CDR3: CASRLTRDNRYEQYF. Written as DNA, the CDR3 is TGTGCCAGCAGACTAACCAGGGACAATCGATACGAGCAGTACTTC.

The gene calls are TRBV6-1 and TRBJ2-7; 8 positions agree with TRBD2. The junction had 11 bases not matched to a gene; V was cut back by 5 bases and J by 5 bases. The length of the CDR3 is 15 residues. From germline, CDR1 is MNHNS and CDR2 SASEGT. The CDR3 DNA is TGTGCCAGCAGTCCCCGGAGCGGGAGCTCAAACGAGCAGTACTTC. Amino acid sequence: CASSPRSGSSNEQYF.

V is TRBV14 and J is TRBJ2-1; D uncertain. CDR1 and CDR2 (germline): SGHDN, FVKESK. The CDR3 length is 11 residues. V was pared by 8 bases and J by 3 bases, with 5 bases between. CDR3 residues: CASSHYNEQFF. Here the CDR3 DNA reads TGTGCCAGCTCCCACTACAATGAGCAGTTCTTC.

This chain uses TRBV18 with TRBJ2-7; TRBD1 agrees at 7 bases. The CDR3 is made up of 14 amino acids. Germline CDR1 KGHSH, CDR2 LQKENI. The junction had 10 bases not matched to a gene; V was cut back by 4 bases and J by 7 bases. The CDR3 region is CASSRGQSSLEQYF. CDR3 in DNA: TGTGCCAGCTCACGGGGACAGTCATCTTTAGAGCAGTACTTC.

The gene calls are TRBV5-8 and TRBJ1-5; a possible D gene is TRBD1 (5 bases). The CDR3 sequence is 14 residues long. V was trimmed by 0 bases and J by 4 bases, leaving 8 bases between them. Germline CDR1 reads SGHTS; CDR2 reads YDEGEE. CDR3 nucleotide sequence: TGTGCCAGCAGCTTGGCTAAGGGGAATCAGCCCCAGCATTTT. It specifies CASSLAKGNQPQHF.

This sequence joins TRBV21-1 and TRBJ2-7; TRBD2, as called in the table, went unchecked against the DNA. TRBV21-1 is given as a pseudogene. CDR3 size: 16 residues. This CDR3 reads CASSMTSGSTDYEQYF. CDR3 nucleotide sequence: TGTGCCAGCAGCATGACTAGCGGGAGCACCGACTACGAGCAGTACTTC.

The CDR3 coding sequence is TGTGCCACCAGCAGAGGTGGGACAGGGAGAGCCTATGGCTACACCTTC. Residues: CATSRGGTGRAYGYTF. J is TRBJ1-2 and V is TRBV15; 9 nucleotides line up with TRBD1. CDR1 and CDR2 from the germline V gene are LNHNV and YYDKDF (reference sequence). Trimming cost V 1 base and J 4 bases; bases outside gene matches: 7. The CDR3 is 16 amino acids.

This chain links TRBV7-7 with TRBJ2-5; 7 bases align to TRBD2. The length of the CDR3 is 15 residues. V lost 2 bases to trimming and J lost 4 bases; unmatched junction nucleotides: 7. CDR1 SSHAT and CDR2 FNYEAQ come from the germline V gene (reference sequence). CDR3 sequence (DNA): TGTGCCAGCAGCTTAAGGGCTAGCGGTACAGAGACCCAGTACTTC. As protein: CASSLRASGTETQYF.

This chain links TRBV6-1 with TRBJ2-5; no definite D call. The V gene lost 3 bases and the J gene lost 1 base, with 9 bases spanning the gap. The germline gives CDR1 MNHNS, CDR2 SASEGT. The length of the CDR3 is 14 residues. This CDR3 reads CASSDVARQETQYF. The CDR3 DNA sequence: TGTGCCAGCAGTGATGTCGCGCGCCAAGAGACCCAGTACTTC.

This chain joins TRBV7-2 and TRBJ2-2; the match to TRBD2 covers 7 bases. Per germline, CDR1 SGHTA and CDR2 FQGNSA. With V trimmed by 7 bases and J by 4 bases, 12 bases remained unmatched. There are 16 residues in the CDR3. The CDR3 here is CASNKGSGVSTGELFF. CDR3 coding DNA: TGTGCCAGCAACAAGGGGAGCGGGGTGAGCACCGGGGAGCTGTTTTTT.

This chain uses TRBV5-5 with TRBJ2-2, with no clear D. Trimming took off 1 base at V and 5 bases at J, with 15 bases between the two ends. Germline V gene lookup returns CDR1 SGHKS and CDR2 YYEKEE (reference sequence). CDR3 length: 16 residues. This CDR3 is CASSLIYSKETGELFF. Here the CDR3 DNA reads TGTGCCAGCAGCTTGATTTACAGCAAAGAGACCGGGGAGCTGTTTTTT. The whole variable domain, filled in from reference TRBV5-5 and TRBJ2-2, reads DAGVTQSPTHLIKTRGQQVTLRCSPISGHKSVSWYQQVLGQGPQFIFQYYEKEERGRGNFPDRFSARQFPNYSSELNVNALLLGDSALYLCASSLIYSKETGELFFGEGSRLTVL.

The chain carries TRBV7-2 and TRBJ2-1; 13 positions agree with TRBD2. Per the germline V gene, CDR1 is SGHTA and CDR2 is FQGNSA. V was clipped by 5 bases and J by 7 bases; unmatched bases: 8. The CDR3 length is 16 residues. The CDR3 nucleotides read TGTGCCAGCAGCGTACAGGGGACTAGCGGGATTAATGAGCAGTTCTTC. This gives the protein CASSVQGTSGINEQFF.

A single count supports this clone. This chain uses TRBV4-1 with TRBJ2-1; the D is unclear. The CDR3 totals 15 residues. The V and J ends lost 0 bases and 1 base respectively, with 7 bases between them. In germline, CDR1 is MGHRA, CDR2 YSYEKL. The CDR3 sequence: CASSQEPGSYNEQFF. The CDR3 coding sequence is TGCGCCAGCAGCCAAGAACCAGGATCCTACAATGAGCAGTTCTTC.

The V and J genes are TRBV6-6 and TRBJ2-2, with a possible D match to TRBD2 (6 bases). This CDR3 is 15 amino acids long. V was shortened by 0 bases and J by 7 bases, with 12 bases between the two germline ends. Germline CDR1 and CDR2: MNHNY and SVGAGI (reference sequence). DNA for the CDR3: TGTGCCAGCAGTTACTCCTCTAGCGCTGGCGGGGAGCTGTTTTTT. Amino acids: CASSYSSSAGGELFF.

This chain links TRBV14 with TRBJ1-1; no reliable D call. V lost 4 bases and J lost 1, with 7 bases in between. CDR3 length: 13 residues. CDR1 is SGHDN and CDR2 is FVKESK in the germline V gene. Here the CDR3 DNA reads TGTGCCAGCAGCCCCACAGCGAACACTGAAGCTTTCTTT. Encoded protein: CASSPTANTEAFF.

This chain uses TRBV5-1 with TRBJ1-1; D gene uncertain. CDR1 and CDR2 from the germline V gene are SGHRS and YFSETQ. V lost 3 bases and J lost 4, with 13 bases in between. The CDR3 length is 14 residues. The CDR3 loop reads CASSYYGGSTEAFF. The DNA of the CDR3 is TGCGCCAGCAGCTATTACGGAGGAAGCACTGAAGCTTTCTTT.

CDR3 region: CASSPTVPYEQYF. The CDR3 region has the DNA TGCGCCAGCAGCCCCACGGTTCCCTACGAGCAGTACTTC. The chain joins TRBV4-1 to TRBJ2-7; D remains ambiguous. This CDR3 is built from 13 residues. V was pared by 4 bases and J by 2 bases, with 9 bases between. Germline loops: CDR1 MGHRA, CDR2 YSYEKL.

V and J are TRBV5-6 and TRBJ1-1; possible D gene TRBD1, 6 bases. This CDR3 region has 16 residues. Looked up from germline, CDR1 is SGHDT and CDR2 is YYEEEE. Trimming stripped 4 bases from V and 0 bases from J, with 16 bases between. The CDR3 spells CASSPGQPLMNTEAFF. For the CDR3, the DNA is TGTGCCAGCAGCCCTGGACAGCCCTTAATGAACACTGAAGCTTTCTTT.